This passage covers 26 T cell receptor beta chains from one sample sequenced in a study of T cells in women clearing cervical HPV infection. Data came from immunoSEQ multiplex PCR; TCRdb stores just in-frame clones and leaves some out. The sample table includes 30,000 to 50,000 clones. Specimen: blood buffy coat. These receptors came from a woman aged 18 to 69 with a cervical HPV16 infection that either progressed to CIN3+ or cleared (not recorded which).

A note on this clone: The missing CDR3 end, 3 residues past where the read stops, is filled in from the germline J gene. The rearrangement links TRBV5-4 to TRBJ2-3, with D hard to call. Deletions cut 5 bases from V and 0 bases from J, with 16 bases between. This CDR3 has 16 amino acids. Germline CDR1 SGHNT, CDR2 YYREEE (reference sequence). This CDR3 is CASSSEGPPSTDTQYF. The CDR3 bases that were read are TGTGCCAGCAGTTCTGAAGGGCCTCCTAGCACAGATACG.

With regard to this clone: The junction differs from germline at one of its ends, possibly a read error. The read ends 3 residues before the CDR3 terminus; that terminus is restored from the germline J gene. The chain joins TRBV19 to TRBJ1-2; 9 bases are a match to TRBD1. CDR1 is LNHDA and CDR2 is SQIVND in the germline V gene (reference sequence). The CDR3 length is 14 residues. CDR3 DNA (partial): TGTGCCAGTAGTAGAGGGACAGGGAACTATTGC. It encodes CASSRGTGNYC. The whole CDR3 reads CASSRGTGNYCYTF.

As to this clone: The sequenced fragment ends 3 residues before the CDR3 boundary, so the rest is inferred from the germline J gene. The V gene is TRBV4-1, the J gene TRBJ1-1; D might be TRBD1 (5 bases). CDR3 size: 17 residues. CDR1 MGHRA and CDR2 YSYEKL come from the germline V gene. Trimming cost V 0 bases and J 4 bases, with 18 bases left between them. Partial CDR3 DNA: TGCGCCAGCAGCCAAGAAGGGGAACCCGACCGTATCACTGAA. It encodes CASSQEGEPDRITE. The CDR3, in full, reads CASSQEGEPDRITEAFF.

Of note for this clone: The read ends 3 residues early relative to the CDR3; the germline J gene fills the gap. The rearrangement joins TRBV29-1 to TRBJ2-6; 10 nucleotides match TRBD1. This CDR3 has 18 amino acids. Germline values: CDR1 SQVTM, CDR2 ANQGSEA. Trimming took 5 bases from V and 0 from J; bases not matched to a gene: 10. The sequenced CDR3 bases are TGCAGCGTTATGGGACCGGGACAGGGGAGCTCTGGGGCCAACGTC. Protein sequence: CSVMGPGQGSSGANV. The full CDR3 sequence reads CSVMGPGQGSSGANVLTF.

As concerns this clone: The read is 3 residues too short to cover the CDR3 end, so that end is filled in from the germline J gene. J is TRBJ1-2 and V is TRBV7-9; a possible D gene is TRBD1 (6 bases). The CDR3 is 15 residues long. CDR1 SEHNR and CDR2 FQNEAQ come from the germline V gene (reference sequence). Trimming took off 8 bases at V and 5 bases at J, with 21 bases between the two ends. The CDR3 protein is CASLGDGGASYGYTF. CDR3 bases read: TGTGCCAGCTTAGGGGATGGGGGGGCTAGTTATGGC.

In regard to this clone: Sequencing ends 3 residues short of the CDR3 end; the germline J gene provides the rest. The V call is TRBV14, the J call TRBJ1-2; 9 bases agree with TRBD1. V shed 0 bases and J 4 bases; nucleotides not matched to a gene: 6. CDR3 length: 16 residues. Germline V gene data show CDR1 as SGHDN and CDR2 as FVKESK. The CDR3 sequence: CASSQDLQGAGYGYTF. Incomplete CDR3 DNA: TGTGCCAGCAGCCAAGATTTACAGGGGGCTGGCTATGGC.

Comments on this clone: The DNA ends 3 residues before the CDR3 does, and the rest of the CDR3 is filled in from the germline J gene. The V call is TRBV12-5, the J call TRBJ2-7; 8 bases line up with TRBD2. The CDR3 runs to 14 residues. Germline CDR1 and CDR2: LGHNT and FRNRAP. J was trimmed by 3 bases and V by 3 bases; bases with no gene match: 4. The CDR3 reads CASGLNRGGYEQYF. The covered CDR3 bases are TGTGCTAGTGGTTTAAATCGGGGGGGCTACGAG. The full variable domain, in which reference TRBV12-5 and TRBJ2-7 provide the parts outside the CDR3, is DARVTQTPRHKVTEMGQEVTMRCQPILGHNTVFWYRQTMMQGLELLAYFRNRAPLDDSGMPKDRFSAEMPDATLATLKIQPSEPRDSAVYFCASGLNRGGYEQYFGPGTRLTVT.

To note about this clone: The read ends 3 residues early relative to the CDR3; the germline J gene fills the gap. This chain links TRBV5-5 with TRBJ1-1; D perhaps matches TRBD1 (6 bases). Trimming shortened V by 5 bases and J by 1 base, and 12 bases separated the two germline ends. The germline V gene has CDR1 SGHKS and CDR2 YYEKEE (reference sequence). The CDR3 is 14 residues long. The CDR3 DNA, read in part, is TGTGCCAGCAGGCTCGGGACAACGAACACTGAA. It translates to CASRLGTTNTE. The full CDR3 is CASRLGTTNTEAFF.

CDR3 protein: CASSDPGTGADGYTF. The sequenced CDR3 bases are TGTGCCAGCAGTGACCCCGGGACAGGGGCGGATGGC. The V gene is TRBV6-4, the J gene TRBJ1-2, with 10 bases lining up with TRBD1. With the read ending 3 residues before the CDR3 end, the germline J gene is used to fill in that end. This CDR3 spans 15 amino acids. Trimming removed 2 bases from V and 6 bases from J; junction bases left unmatched: 6. CDR1 is MRHNA, CDR2 SNTAGT, per germline.

To note about this clone: The read terminates 3 residues before the CDR3 end, so the remaining end is supplied by the germline J gene. V gene TRBV7-9 combines with J gene TRBJ2-7, with TRBD1 matching over 10 bases. Germline CDR1 reads SEHNR; CDR2 reads FQNEAQ (reference sequence). This CDR3 comprises 14 residues. V lost 8 bases, J lost 3 bases, and 7 bases stayed unmatched. The CDR3 is CASSSGTGDYEQYF. The sequenced part of the CDR3 DNA is TGTGCCAGCTCGAGCGGGACAGGGGACTACGAG.

As for this clone: The read gets to within 3 residues of the CDR3 end, and the germline J gene fills in the rest. The gene calls are TRBV27 and TRBJ2-7; D is perhaps TRBD2 (6 bases). CDR1 is MNHEY and CDR2 is SMNVEV in the germline V gene (reference sequence). This CDR3 has 15 amino acids. Trimming pared 6 bases from V and 3 bases from J, leaving 18 bases between. The sequenced part of the CDR3 DNA is TGTGCCAGCAGACTGGCCGCGGGATTCTTCTACGAG. Amino acids: CASRLAAGFFYE. The CDR3 in full is CASRLAAGFFYEQYF.

Turning to this clone: The CDR3 goes on 3 residues after the read ends, and that part is filled in from the germline J gene. Other DNA sequences in this specimen translate into the identical CDR3. The genes are TRBV4-1 and TRBJ2-2; 8 bases align to TRBD1. Per germline, CDR1 MGHRA and CDR2 YSYEKL. This CDR3 is 14 amino acids long. Trimming took 6 bases from V and 2 from J; bases not matched to a gene: 2. The DNA read from the CDR3 is TGCGCCAGCAGTGACAGGGGAAACACCGGGGAG. It codes for CASSDRGNTGE. The full CDR3 reads CASSDRGNTGELFF.

Regarding this clone: The DNA ends 3 residues before the CDR3 does, and the rest of the CDR3 is filled in from the germline J gene. The chain carries TRBV20-1 and TRBJ2-1, with a tentative D call TRBD2 (6 bases). V was cut by 6 bases and J by 8 bases, with 29 bases left in between. The CDR3 totals 17 residues. Looked up from germline, CDR1 is DFQATT and CDR2 is SNEGSKA (reference sequence). CDR3: CSATPDRAGTLKDEQFF. The sequenced part of the CDR3 DNA is TGCAGTGCAACCCCCGACCGAGCCGGGACTCTTAAGGATGAG.

With regard to this clone: The DNA ends 3 residues before the CDR3 does, and the rest of the CDR3 is filled in from the germline J gene. The chain links TRBV12-3 or TRBV12-4 to TRBJ2-1; possible D gene TRBD1, 5 bases. The germline V and J ends were trimmed by 1 base and 7 bases, with 14 bases remaining between them. The CDR3 length is 15 residues. CDR3 amino acids: CASSLEARGRNEQFF. The covered CDR3 bases are TGTGCCAGCAGTTTAGAGGCTAGGGGTCGAAATGAG.

CDR3 DNA, as far as it was read: TGTGCCAGTGAGCGGGGAGACAATGAG. It yields the protein CASERGDNE. The whole CDR3 reads CASERGDNEQFF. This chain links TRBV2 with TRBJ2-1; 7 bases align to TRBD2. The missing CDR3 end, 3 residues past where the read stops, is filled in from the germline J gene. V was pared by 9 bases and J by 5 bases, with 4 bases of the junction left unmatched. The CDR3 runs 12 residues. Germline CDR1 SNHLY, CDR2 FYNNEI.

Of note for this clone: The CDR3 is cut off 3 residues early in the read; its end comes from the germline J gene. The chain uses TRBV20-1 and TRBJ1-6, with a tentative D call TRBD1 (6 bases). The V and J ends lost 5 bases and 5 bases respectively, with 10 bases between them. The CDR3 is 13 amino acids. CDR1 is DFQATT and CDR2 is SNEGSKA in the germline V gene (reference sequence). The CDR3 bases that were read are TGCAGTGCTCAGGGGTCGGATAATTCACCC. Protein product: CSAQGSDNSP. The CDR3 in its entirety is CSAQGSDNSPLHF.

On this clone: The CDR3 extends 3 residues past the end of the read, so its final part is completed from the germline J gene. This chain uses TRBV29-1 with TRBJ1-6; 9 bases fit TRBD1. This CDR3 is built from 14 residues. Unmatched junction bases numbered 6, after V lost 5 bases and J lost 7 bases. Germline V lookup: CDR1 SQVTM, CDR2 ANQGSEA. The sequenced CDR3 bases are TGCAGCGTTAGGGGACAGGGTGAAAATTCACCC. This sequence encodes CSVRGQGENSP. Given in full, the CDR3 is CSVRGQGENSPLHF.

Concerning this clone: The CDR3 end is not reached by the read, which stops 3 residues before it; the germline J gene fills it in. The chain recombines TRBV19 with TRBJ1-2; D might be TRBD1 (6 bases). The CDR3 runs 14 residues. Trimming removed 7 bases from V and 6 bases from J, with 18 bases in between. CDR1 and CDR2 from the germline V gene are LNHDA and SQIVND (reference sequence). CDR3 protein: CASTPTGQWDGYTF. The sequenced CDR3 bases are TGTGCCAGTACCCCCACAGGACAGTGGGATGGC.

Note on this clone: The sequenced fragment ends 3 residues before the CDR3 boundary, so the rest is inferred from the germline J gene. V is TRBV10-1 and J is TRBJ2-2, with D unresolved. The CDR3 runs 13 residues. CDR1 is WNHNN, CDR2 SYGVQD, per germline (reference sequence). V was cut by 7 bases and J by 2 bases, with 8 bases left in between. This CDR3 is CASTVSNTGELFF. The sequenced part of the CDR3 DNA is TGCGCCAGCACCGTGTCCAACACCGGGGAG.

Measured by frequency, this clone is medium-sized. Coverage ceases 3 residues before the CDR3 finishes, and the germline J gene fills in the end. This chain connects TRBV20-1 to TRBJ2-3; D perhaps matches TRBD2 (5 bases). Per the germline V gene, CDR1 is DFQATT and CDR2 is SNEGSKA (reference sequence). This CDR3 has 16 residues. V dropped 6 bases and J dropped 0 bases, with 19 bases sitting between them. The DNA read from the CDR3 is TGCAGTGCCTTCGGCAATATGAGGACTAGCACAGATACG. This sequence encodes CSAFGNMRTSTDT. The whole CDR3 is CSAFGNMRTSTDTQYF.

Notes on this clone: The read gets to within 3 residues of the CDR3 end, and the germline J gene fills in the rest. V and J are TRBV20-1 and TRBJ2-1; 12 nucleotides match TRBD2. The CDR3 has 14 residues. Looked up from germline, CDR1 is DFQATT and CDR2 is SNEGSKA (reference sequence). V was clipped by 6 bases and J by 7 bases; unmatched bases: 7. The sequenced part of the CDR3 DNA is TGCAGTGCGTCGAGGACTAGCGGGGAAAATGAG. It encodes CSASRTSGENE. The complete CDR3 protein is CSASRTSGENEQFF.

Of note for this clone: The DNA ends 3 residues before the CDR3 does, and the rest of the CDR3 is filled in from the germline J gene. The rearrangement joins TRBV5-1 to TRBJ1-2; possibly TRBD1 for D (5 bases). Germline assignment: CDR1 SGHRS and CDR2 YFSETQ. Trimming pared 4 bases from V and 1 base from J, leaving 11 bases between. This CDR3 comprises 14 residues. The CDR3 bases that were read are TGCGCCAGCAGCCTAGGGGTGGGTAACTATGGC. Translating it yields CASSLGVGNYG. The whole CDR3 protein is CASSLGVGNYGYTF.

A note on this clone: The missing CDR3 end, 3 residues past where the read stops, is filled in from the germline J gene. In the same sample, other DNA sequences code for this CDR3. The chain recombines TRBV20-1 with TRBJ2-3; 7 nucleotides agree with TRBD2. CDR3 size: 15 residues. Germline V gene lookup returns CDR1 DFQATT and CDR2 SNEGSKA (reference sequence). V was pared by 3 bases and J by 0 bases, with 6 bases of the junction left unmatched. The CDR3 loop is CSARDTSVSTDTQYF. The DNA read from the CDR3 is TGCAGTGCTAGGGATACTAGCGTGAGCACAGATACG.

Remarks on this clone: The read stops 3 residues short of the end of the CDR3; the missing end is completed from the germline J gene. The J gene is TRBJ1-2, the V gene TRBV10-3; possibly TRBD1 for D (5 bases). CDR3 size: 13 residues. Germline CDR1 is ENHRY and CDR2 is SYGVKD. The sequenced CDR3 bases are TGTGCCATCAGTGAGTCCGGAAGGGGCGGC. This codes for CAISESGRGG. The full-length CDR3 reads as CAISESGRGGYTF.

As concerns this clone: The CDR3 end falls 3 residues outside the read, so it is completed with the germline J gene. The chain combines TRBV30 with TRBJ2-1; D uncertain. CDR1 GTSNPN and CDR2 SVGIG come from the germline V gene (reference sequence). The CDR3 runs 12 residues. V was cut by 5 bases and J by 1 base, with 6 bases left in between. CDR3: CAWLLSYNEQFF. The part of the CDR3 DNA that was read is TGTGCCTGGTTACTTTCCTACAATGAG.

Regarding this clone: The sequence runs out 3 residues before the end of the CDR3; the remainder is reconstructed from the germline J gene. The rearrangement links TRBV19 to TRBJ1-5; TRBD1 is a possible D gene (5 bases). This CDR3 spans 15 amino acids. Germline V CDR1 and CDR2: LNHDA, SQIVND (reference sequence). V was pared by 6 bases and J by 7 bases, with 19 bases between. CDR3 sequence: CASSKPGGTDQPQHF. The DNA read from the CDR3 is TGTGCCAGTAGCAAACCGGGGGGTACCGACCAGCCC.